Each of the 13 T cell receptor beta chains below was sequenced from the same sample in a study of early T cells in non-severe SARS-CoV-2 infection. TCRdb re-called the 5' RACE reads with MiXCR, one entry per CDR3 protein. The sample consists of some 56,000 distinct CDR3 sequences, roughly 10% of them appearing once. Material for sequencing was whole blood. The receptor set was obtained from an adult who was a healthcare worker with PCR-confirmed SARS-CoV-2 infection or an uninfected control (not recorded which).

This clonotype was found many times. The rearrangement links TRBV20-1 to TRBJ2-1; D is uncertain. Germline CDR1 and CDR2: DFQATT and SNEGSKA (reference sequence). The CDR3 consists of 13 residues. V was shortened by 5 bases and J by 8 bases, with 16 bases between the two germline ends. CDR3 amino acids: CSAQKGLTDEQFF. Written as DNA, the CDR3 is TGCAGTGCTCAGAAGGGTCTAACGGATGAGCAGTTCTTC.

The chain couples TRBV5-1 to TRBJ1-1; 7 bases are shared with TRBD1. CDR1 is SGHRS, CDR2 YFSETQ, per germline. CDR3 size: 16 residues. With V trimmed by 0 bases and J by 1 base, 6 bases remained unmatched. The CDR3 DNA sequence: TGCGCCAGCAGCTTGGGCACAGGGGCAAAGAACACTGAAGCTTTCTTT. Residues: CASSLGTGAKNTEAFF.

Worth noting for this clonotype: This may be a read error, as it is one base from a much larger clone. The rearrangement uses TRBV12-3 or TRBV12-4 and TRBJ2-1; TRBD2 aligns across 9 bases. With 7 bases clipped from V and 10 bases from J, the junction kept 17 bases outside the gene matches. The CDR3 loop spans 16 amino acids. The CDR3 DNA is TGTGCCAGCACCCCCCAGAGGTTAGCGGGAGAAGAGGAGCAGTTCTTC. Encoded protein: CASTPQRLAGEEEQFF.

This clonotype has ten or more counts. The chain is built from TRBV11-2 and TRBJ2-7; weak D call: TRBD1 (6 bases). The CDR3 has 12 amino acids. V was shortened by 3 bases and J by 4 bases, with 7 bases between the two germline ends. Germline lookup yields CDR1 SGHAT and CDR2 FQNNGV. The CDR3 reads CASSFTGYEQYF. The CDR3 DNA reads TGTGCCAGCAGCTTTACAGGGTACGAGCAGTACTTC.

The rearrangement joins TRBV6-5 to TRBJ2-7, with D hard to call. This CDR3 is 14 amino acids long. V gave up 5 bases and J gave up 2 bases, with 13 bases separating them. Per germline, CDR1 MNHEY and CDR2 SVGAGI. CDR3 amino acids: CASSTGRFPYEQYF. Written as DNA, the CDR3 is TGTGCCAGCAGTACGGGTCGCTTCCCCTACGAGCAGTACTTC.

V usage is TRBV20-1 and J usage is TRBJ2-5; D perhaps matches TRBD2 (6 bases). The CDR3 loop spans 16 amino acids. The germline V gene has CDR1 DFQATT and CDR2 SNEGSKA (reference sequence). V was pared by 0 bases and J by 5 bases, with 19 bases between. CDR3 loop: CSAREMSGSNRETQYF. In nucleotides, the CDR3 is TGCAGTGCTAGAGAGATGTCCGGGAGCAACCGGGAGACCCAGTACTTC.

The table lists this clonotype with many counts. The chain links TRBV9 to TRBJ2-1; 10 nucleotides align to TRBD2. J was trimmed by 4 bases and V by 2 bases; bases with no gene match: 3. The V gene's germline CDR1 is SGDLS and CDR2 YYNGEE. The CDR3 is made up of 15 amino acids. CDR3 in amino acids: CASSVGTSVYNEQFF. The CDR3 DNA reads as TGTGCCAGCAGCGTTGGGACTAGCGTGTACAATGAGCAGTTCTTC.

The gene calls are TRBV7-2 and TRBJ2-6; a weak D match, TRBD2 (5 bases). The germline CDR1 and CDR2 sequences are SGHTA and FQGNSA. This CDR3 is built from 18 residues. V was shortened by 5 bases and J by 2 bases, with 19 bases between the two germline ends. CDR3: CASSPHRERGPGANVLTF. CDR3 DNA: TGTGCCAGCAGCCCCCACCGGGAAAGAGGGCCTGGGGCCAACGTCCTGACTTTC.

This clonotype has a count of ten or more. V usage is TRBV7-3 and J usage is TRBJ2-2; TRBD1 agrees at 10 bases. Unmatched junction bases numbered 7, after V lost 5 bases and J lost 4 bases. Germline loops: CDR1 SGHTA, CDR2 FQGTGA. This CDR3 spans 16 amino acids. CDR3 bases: TGTGCCAGCAGCCCCCGGGACAGGGGTGGCACCGGGGAGCTGTTTTTT. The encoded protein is CASSPRDRGGTGELFF.

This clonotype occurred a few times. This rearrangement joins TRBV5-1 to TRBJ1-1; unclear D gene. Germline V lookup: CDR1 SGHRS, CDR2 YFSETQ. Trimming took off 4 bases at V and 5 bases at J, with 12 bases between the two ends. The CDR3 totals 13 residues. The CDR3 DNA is TGCGCCAGCAGCAAGCACGGGGAAACTGAAGCTTTCTTT. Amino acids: CASSKHGETEAFF. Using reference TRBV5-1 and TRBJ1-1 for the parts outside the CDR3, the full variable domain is KAGVTQTPRYLIKTRGQQVTLSCSPISGHRSVSWYQQTPGQGLQFLFEYFSETQRNKGNFPGRFSGRQFSNSRSEMNVSTLELGDSALYLCASSKHGETEAFFGQGTRLTVV.

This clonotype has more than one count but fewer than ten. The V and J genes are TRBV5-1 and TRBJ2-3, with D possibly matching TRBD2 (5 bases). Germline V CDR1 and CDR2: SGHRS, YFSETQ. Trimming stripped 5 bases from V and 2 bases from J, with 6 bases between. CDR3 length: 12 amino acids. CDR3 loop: CASRDFTDTQYF. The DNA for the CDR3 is TGCGCCAGCAGGGACTTCACAGATACGCAGTATTTT.

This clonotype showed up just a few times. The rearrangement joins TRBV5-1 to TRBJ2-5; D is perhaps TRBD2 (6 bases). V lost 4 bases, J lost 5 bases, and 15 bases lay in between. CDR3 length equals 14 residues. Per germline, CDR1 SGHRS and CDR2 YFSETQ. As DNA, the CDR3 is TGCGCCAGCAGCCCGGGCGGGGCTTGGGAGACCCAGTACTTC. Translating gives CASSPGGAWETQYF. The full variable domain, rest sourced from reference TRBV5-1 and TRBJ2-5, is KAGVTQTPRYLIKTRGQQVTLSCSPISGHRSVSWYQQTPGQGLQFLFEYFSETQRNKGNFPGRFSGRQFSNSRSEMNVSTLELGDSALYLCASSPGGAWETQYFGPGTRLLVL.

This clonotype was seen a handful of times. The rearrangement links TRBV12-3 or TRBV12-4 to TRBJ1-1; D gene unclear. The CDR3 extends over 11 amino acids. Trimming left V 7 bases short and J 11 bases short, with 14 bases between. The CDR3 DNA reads TGTGCCAGCACCTTCGCCGGTGGGGCTTTCTTT. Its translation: CASTFAGGAFF.